The table lists the clone carrying this T cell receptor beta chain with a count of one. Its antigen is unidentified. The junction departs from germline at one end; a sequencing error may be responsible. Germline assignment: CDR1 MGHDK and CDR2 SYGVNS. This CDR3 has 12 residues. This sample was taken from a study of PD-1 blockade in classical Hodgkin lymphoma. Whole-study findings and limits: Underlying causes for the observed repertoire differences were not defined, possibly disease activity or prior therapy.

The repertoire was sequenced with immunoSEQ multiplex PCR; TCRdb's copy has only in-frame clones and lacks some. The sample lists more than 15,000 clones, roughly 90% seen once, with roughly 0.5% in the top ten. Regarding time point: newly diagnosed, previously untreated cHL patient sample. Magnetic negative selection served to purify CD4+ T cells out of PBMCs that had been thawed. Newly diagnosed, untreated classical Hodgkin lymphoma PBMCs provided comparison. Source material: CD4+ T cells from blood. The J gene is TRBJ2-2, the V gene TRBV25-1; D is perhaps TRBD2 (5 bases). The receptor comes from a human donor with classical Hodgkin lymphoma. The CDR3 is CASSESSGKLFF. DNA of the CDR3: TGTGCCAGCAGTGAATCTTCCGGGAAGCTGTTTTTT.